This TCR beta chain was captured by sequencing in a study of blood T cell repertoires in COVID-19. The wider study: The analysed material was cDNA or gDNA that came from T cells, B-cell-depleted T cells, or PBMCs.

Profiled with immunoSEQ multiplex PCR; TCRdb holds only in-frame clones, not every one. The sample contains some 390,000 clones, over 85% of which appear only once. Germline lookup yields CDR1 SGDLS and CDR2 YYNGEE. The CDR3 runs 12 residues. V lost 3 bases and J lost 8; bases outside the gene matches: 4. Sequencing input: PBMCs or T cells enriched from blood (not recorded which). The chain employs TRBV9 and TRBJ1-1; 7 nucleotides match TRBD1. The sequence was obtained from a woman in her thirties who had recovered from COVID-19. CDR3 DNA sequence: TGTGCCAGCAGCGACGGGACAGAAGAAGCTTTCTTT. This encodes CASSDGTEEAFF.